The 4 T cell receptor beta chains given below trace back to one sample, sequenced in a study of human T cells and chemical hapten exposure. Described time point: patch test 2, 6 weeks after DPC sensitization. The treatment denotes: therapeutic diphenylcyclopropenone sensitization with weekly scalp DPC. TCRdb reprocessed the RACE reads via MiXCR and lists one record per CDR3 protein. Among more than 60,000 distinct CDR3 sequences listed, under 13% were seen once. This material consisted of whole blood, taken in connection with sensitization to the hapten diphenylcyclopropenone (DPC). These receptors all come from a woman aged 45-65 years with alopecia areata. Some clones in this sample may be carry-over from other donors' samples.

Note on this clonotype: A much more abundant neighbour one base away suggests this may be a read error. This sequence joins TRBV29-1 and TRBJ1-1; 7 positions match TRBD1. Germline-derived CDR1 and CDR2 are SQVTM and ANQGSEA. CDR3 length: 13 amino acids. V lost 5 bases to trimming and J lost 0 bases; unmatched junction nucleotides: 3. The CDR3 sequence: CSVRDSMNTEAFF. CDR3 in DNA: TGCAGCGTTAGGGACAGCATGAACACTGAAGCTTTCTTT.

A few counts support this clonotype. This chain uses TRBV7-2 with TRBJ1-1; the match to TRBD1 covers 7 bases. The CDR3 contains 16 residues. Germline CDR1 is SGHTA and CDR2 is FQGNSA. V shed 5 bases and J 2 bases; nucleotides not matched to a gene: 11. The CDR3 protein is CASSPSRTGVNTEAFF. The CDR3 nucleotides are TGTGCCAGCAGCCCAAGCCGAACAGGGGTAAACACTGAAGCTTTCTTT.

This clonotype was seen only a few times. The chain employs TRBV29-1 and TRBJ1-6, with 9 bases identical to TRBD1. Germline trimming cut 5 bases from V and 7 bases from J; bases unmatched to any gene: 3. Looked up from germline, CDR1 is SQVTM and CDR2 is ANQGSEA. The CDR3 consists of 13 residues. This CDR3 reads CSVRQGGNSPLHF. CDR3 DNA sequence: TGCAGCGTTCGACAGGGGGGAAATTCACCCCTCCACTTT.

Ten or more counts support this clonotype. This sequence joins TRBV5-1 and TRBJ2-3; D call uncertain. Germline loops: CDR1 SGHRS, CDR2 YFSETQ. V was trimmed by 6 bases and J by 0 bases, leaving 14 bases between them. The CDR3 runs 15 residues. The CDR3 nucleotides are TGCGCCAGCATAAACTACGGCGGAAGCACAGATACGCAGTATTTT. This gives the protein CASINYGGSTDTQYF.